A single sample is the source of the 31 T cell receptor beta chains below, sequenced in a study of cytomegalovirus exposure and HLA in healthy donors. The study ran its PCR with 60 Vbeta and 13 Jbeta primers. TCRdb's table, derived via immunoSEQ multiplex PCR, lists solely in-frame clones and lacks some. The data show some 35,000 clones, about 72% seen once. The sample comprised PBMCs. All receptors derive from a man aged 25-45 years in good health and CMV-seronegative.

As DNA, the CDR3 is TGTGCCAGCAGTCAGGGGGCCTCTGTCTTCCACTTT. Its translation is CASSQGASVFHF. The V gene is TRBV6-5, the J gene TRBJ1-6, with TRBD1 matching 8 bases. CDR1 and CDR2 (germline): MNHEY, SVGAGI. This CDR3 comprises 12 residues. The J segment lost 17 bases and the V segment lost 5 bases, leaving 8 bases of the junction unmatched.

The chain employs TRBV15 and TRBJ2-7, with D tentatively TRBD2 (5 bases). The CDR3 is 15 amino acids. V was cut by 0 bases and J by 6 bases, with 15 bases left in between. Germline assignment: CDR1 LNHNV and CDR2 YYDKDF (reference sequence). This chain's CDR3 is CATSREATLAGEQYF. The DNA of the CDR3 is TGTGCCACCAGCAGAGAGGCGACCCTGGCGGGCGAGCAGTACTTC.

This clone has a single count. The chain carries TRBV13 and TRBJ2-3, with no clear D. The CDR3 spans 13 residues. Per germline, CDR1 PRHDT and CDR2 FYEKMQ (reference sequence). Trimming shortened V by 5 bases and J by 0 bases, and 6 bases separated the two germline ends. The CDR3 loop is CASSITSTDTQYF. The CDR3 nucleotides read TGTGCCAGCAGCATTACTAGCACAGATACGCAGTATTTT.

This sequence joins TRBV28 and TRBJ2-7, with 7 bases identical to TRBD2. There are 15 residues in the CDR3. J was trimmed by 4 bases and V by 6 bases; bases with no gene match: 12. Looked up from germline, CDR1 is MDHEN and CDR2 is SYDVKM. CDR3 DNA: TGTGCCAGCAGCCGACGTATCCTAGCGGTATACGAGCAGTACTTC. Translating it yields CASSRRILAVYEQYF. The full variable domain, its missing parts supplied by reference TRBV28 and TRBJ2-7, is DVKVTQSSRYLVKRTGEKVFLECVQDMDHENMFWYRQDPGLGLRLIYFSYDVKMKEKGDIPEGYSVSREKKERFSLILESASTNQTSMYLCASSRRILAVYEQYFGPGTRLTVT.

This clone was observed a handful of times. The chain has TRBV21-1 and TRBJ1-1; the table assigns TRBD1, which was not confirmed against the DNA. TRBV21-1 is marked as a pseudogene. The CDR3 spans 15 residues. The CDR3 sequence: CASSKMAYRNTEAFF. In DNA, the CDR3 is TGTGCCAGCAGCAAAATGGCCTACAGGAACACTGAAGCTTTCTTT.

The chain is built from TRBV11-2 and TRBJ1-6, with 10 bases identical to TRBD1. The trim removed 5 bases at V and 7 bases at J, leaving 2 bases unmatched. The CDR3 covers 14 residues. Per the germline V gene, CDR1 is SGHAT and CDR2 is FQNNGV. CDR3 protein: CASSGQGVNSPLHF. CDR3 coding DNA: TGTGCCAGCAGCGGACAGGGGGTAAATTCACCCCTCCACTTT. Supplemented by reference TRBV11-2 and TRBJ1-6, the full variable domain reads EAGVAQSPRYKIIEKRQSVAFWCNPISGHATLYWYQQILGQGPKLLIQFQNNGVVDDSQLPKDRFSAERLKGVDSTLKIQPAKLEDSAVYLCASSGQGVNSPLHFGNGTRLTVT.

The rearrangement links TRBV2 to TRBJ1-5; maybe TRBD1 (6 bases). The CDR3 loop spans 15 amino acids. The germline V gene has CDR1 SNHLY and CDR2 FYNNEI. With 1 base removed from V and 6 bases from J, the gap between germline ends came to 13 bases. The CDR3 loop reads CASSEVAGVSQPQHF. CDR3 DNA: TGTGCCAGCAGTGAAGTGGCAGGGGTAAGTCAGCCCCAGCATTTT. Full variable domain (missing parts from reference TRBV2 and TRBJ1-5): EPEVTQTPSHQVTQMGQEVILRCVPISNHLYFYWYRQILGQKVEFLVSFYNNEISEKSEIFDDQFSVERPDGSNFTLKIRSTKLEDSAMYFCASSEVAGVSQPQHFGDGTRLSIL.

This rearrangement joins TRBV14 to TRBJ1-2; D might be TRBD1 (5 bases). The CDR3 runs 16 residues. Germline values: CDR1 SGHDN, CDR2 FVKESK. The V end lost 1 base, the J end lost 4 bases, and 16 bases lay between the germline ends. The CDR3 loop is CASSQAGGGASYGYTF. CDR3 sequence (DNA): TGTGCCAGCAGCCAAGCAGGAGGAGGGGCATCCTATGGCTACACCTTC.

This clone appeared once. The chain links TRBV2 to TRBJ2-5; TRBD1 might be the D (5 bases). Germline CDR1 SNHLY, CDR2 FYNNEI. The CDR3 is 16 residues long. Trimming shortened V by 7 bases and J by 3 bases, and 21 bases separated the two germline ends. The CDR3, as DNA: TGTGCCAGCAATCCGAGCCTGGGCAGGGTTAAAGAGACCCAGTACTTC. Amino acids: CASNPSLGRVKETQYF.

The chain links TRBV5-1 to TRBJ1-5, with D tentatively TRBD1 (5 bases). The length of the CDR3 is 14 residues. V lost 0 bases, J lost 9 bases, and 13 bases lay in between. Germline V lookup: CDR1 SGHRS, CDR2 YFSETQ. The chain's CDR3 is CASSLAAGFPPQHF. The CDR3 region has the DNA TGCGCCAGCAGCTTGGCCGCAGGGTTCCCGCCCCAGCATTTT.

J is TRBJ1-4 and V is TRBV6-5; possible D gene TRBD1, 6 bases. The CDR3 contains 14 residues. CDR1 is MNHEY and CDR2 is SVGAGI in the germline V gene. The V gene lost 2 bases and the J gene lost 7 bases, with 11 bases spanning the gap. CDR3 loop: CASSYHRVAEKLFF. The CDR3 region has the DNA TGTGCCAGCAGTTACCACAGGGTAGCTGAAAAACTGTTTTTT.

The rearrangement joins TRBV5-4 to TRBJ1-2, with TRBD1 as a possible D gene (6 bases). The CDR3 loop spans 15 amino acids. Germline CDR1 SGHNT, CDR2 YYREEE (reference sequence). The germline V and J ends were trimmed by 0 bases and 4 bases, with 13 bases remaining between them. CDR3 sequence (DNA): TGTGCCAGCAGCTTGGCGGTTAGGGGGATCTATGGCTACACCTTC. Its protein product is CASSLAVRGIYGYTF.

V is TRBV2 and J is TRBJ1-1; D possibly corresponds to TRBD1 (6 bases). The CDR3 consists of 14 residues. The germline V and J ends were trimmed by 4 bases and 10 bases, with 19 bases remaining between them. CDR1 and CDR2 from the germline V gene are SNHLY and FYNNEI. CDR3 amino acids: CASSVGTRARGAFF. The CDR3 nucleotides are TGTGCCAGCAGTGTTGGGACGAGGGCCAGGGGAGCTTTCTTT.

The chain combines TRBV28 with TRBJ2-3, with D possibly matching TRBD2 (7 bases). The V and J ends lost 6 bases and 1 base respectively, with 14 bases between them. The germline V gene encodes CDR1 MDHEN and CDR2 SYDVKM. The CDR3 runs to 15 residues. The CDR3 nucleotides read TGTGCCAGCAGACCGCCCGGGGGGCGCACAGATACGCAGTATTTT. It translates to CASRPPGGRTDTQYF.

This clone was observed a few times. The genes are TRBV4-3 and TRBJ2-7; possible D gene TRBD1, 7 bases. The CDR3 has 13 residues. V dropped 1 base and J dropped 6 bases, with 10 bases sitting between them. Germline CDR1 reads LGHNA; CDR2 reads YSLEER. CDR3 in DNA: TGCGCCAGCAGCCAAGGGAGGGGGCTCGAGCAGTACTTC. It yields the protein CASSQGRGLEQYF.

The chain is built from TRBV28 and TRBJ1-1; D ambiguous. The germline V gene encodes CDR1 MDHEN and CDR2 SYDVKM. CDR3 length: 15 residues. Trimming pared 4 bases from V and 6 bases from J, leaving 18 bases between. The CDR3 DNA is TGTGCCAGCAGTTCCCATTCGAATAGTTGGTCTGAAGCTTTCTTT. Its protein is CASSSHSNSWSEAFF.

This clone was seen just once. J is TRBJ1-1 and V is TRBV2; possibly TRBD1 for D (6 bases). Germline V CDR1 and CDR2: SNHLY, FYNNEI. CDR3 length: 13 amino acids. V was pared by 5 bases and J by 8 bases, with 15 bases between. The DNA of the CDR3 is TGTGCCAGCAGTTCGACAGGCGCATCCGAAGCTTTCTTT. Its protein product is CASSSTGASEAFF.

V gene TRBV28 combines with J gene TRBJ1-2, with TRBD1 matching 9 bases. CDR3 length equals 12 residues. Germline-derived CDR1 and CDR2 are MDHEN and SYDVKM. CDR3 nucleotide sequence: TGTGCTGGCCGAGGACAGGGGTATGGCTACACCTTC. Its translation: CAGRGQGYGYTF.

This chain joins TRBV5-6 and TRBJ2-5; 9 nucleotides line up with TRBD1. J was trimmed by 4 bases and V by 4 bases; bases with no gene match: 8. The CDR3 covers 15 residues. Germline values: CDR1 SGHDT, CDR2 YYEEEE. The chain's CDR3 is CASSRQGGLGETQYF. DNA for the CDR3: TGTGCCAGCAGCCGACAGGGGGGCTTAGGAGAGACCCAGTACTTC.

The count of this clone is one. The chain links TRBV15 to TRBJ2-5; 11 bases line up with TRBD1. CDR1 and CDR2 (germline): LNHNV, YYDKDF (reference sequence). This CDR3 comprises 15 residues. J gave up 7 bases and V 4 bases, and 8 bases lay outside the gene matches. CDR3 loop: CATSTRTGGVGTQYF. In DNA, the CDR3 is TGTGCCACCAGCACCAGGACAGGGGGCGTGGGGACCCAGTACTTC.

This clone was seen a handful of times. The chain couples TRBV29-1 to TRBJ2-1; maybe TRBD1 (6 bases). Deletions cut 7 bases from V and 0 bases from J, with 13 bases between. The germline CDR1 and CDR2 sequences are SQVTM and ANQGSEA. This CDR3 has 14 residues. For the CDR3, the DNA is TGCAGCGCGCTCCGGGACAACTCCTACAATGAGCAGTTCTTC. Amino acids: CSALRDNSYNEQFF.

V and J are TRBV9 and TRBJ2-1; D might be TRBD2 (6 bases). Germline values: CDR1 SGDLS, CDR2 YYNGEE. CDR3 size: 13 residues. V shed 3 bases and J shed 6 bases, with 10 bases lying between them. The CDR3 DNA follows: TGTGCCAGCAGCGGGACTACAGGCAATGAGCAGTTCTTC. It codes for CASSGTTGNEQFF. Together with reference TRBV9 and TRBJ2-1, the CDR3 gives the full variable domain: DSGVTQTPKHLITATGQRVTLRCSPRSGDLSVYWYQQSLDQGLQFLIQYYNGEERAKGNILERFSAQQFPDLHSELNLSSLELGDSALYFCASSGTTGNEQFFGPGTRLTVL.

The chain couples TRBV5-4 to TRBJ1-1; 7 bases agree with TRBD1. The CDR3 contains 15 residues. CDR1 and CDR2 from the germline V gene are SGHNT and YYREEE (reference sequence). After removal of 0 bases from V and 0 bases from J, the junction contained 2 bases not matched to a gene. Here the CDR3 DNA reads TGTGCCAGCAGCTTGGAGGGACAGCTGAACACTGAAGCTTTCTTT. It is translated as CASSLEGQLNTEAFF.

The genes are TRBV5-1 and TRBJ2-6; TRBD1 might be the D (6 bases). The CDR3 is made up of 16 amino acids. Germline values: CDR1 SGHRS, CDR2 YFSETQ. The germline V and J ends were trimmed by 5 bases and 4 bases, with 16 bases remaining between them. The chain's CDR3 is CASRGVGGAGANVLTF. DNA for the CDR3: TGCGCCAGCAGGGGGGTTGGGGGCGCCGGGGCCAACGTCCTGACTTTC.

This clone was counted only a few times. This sample includes further DNA sequences coding for the same CDR3. The chain recombines TRBV6-1 with TRBJ2-3, with D perhaps TRBD2 (7 bases). The length of the CDR3 is 15 residues. V gave up 7 bases and J gave up 5 bases, with 19 bases separating them. CDR1 MNHNS and CDR2 SASEGT come from the germline V gene. The CDR3 sequence: CASMAVGGGQDTQYF. The CDR3 region has the DNA TGTGCCAGCATGGCGGTGGGAGGGGGGCAAGATACGCAGTATTTT.

V and J are TRBV5-6 and TRBJ1-1, with D uncertain. The CDR3 extends over 12 amino acids. Germline CDR1 SGHDT, CDR2 YYEEEE. V lost 0 bases and J 11 bases, leaving 11 bases between the germline ends. The CDR3, as DNA: TGTGCCAGCAGCTTGGCCGAGACGCGGGCTTTCTTT. It is translated as CASSLAETRAFF. The full variable domain, with the rest looked up from reference TRBV5-6 and TRBJ1-1, is DAGVTQSPTHLIKTRGQQVTLRCSPKSGHDTVSWYQQALGQGPQFIFQYYEEEERQRGNFPDRFSGHQFPNYSSELNVNALLLGDSALYLCASSLAETRAFFGQGTRLTVV.

The chain links TRBV29-1 to TRBJ2-1; weak D call: TRBD1 (6 bases). CDR1 is SQVTM, CDR2 ANQGSEA, per germline. The CDR3 is 14 residues long. V lost 7 bases and J lost 5, with 18 bases in between. CDR3 sequence (DNA): TGCAGCGGGAGACAGGTATCCCCCCACAATGAGCAGTTCTTC. It codes for CSGRQVSPHNEQFF.

The rearrangement links TRBV28 to TRBJ2-5; 8 bases agree with TRBD2. This CDR3 has 16 residues. V was pared by 2 bases and J by 0 bases, with 5 bases of the junction left unmatched. Germline CDR1 reads MDHEN; CDR2 reads SYDVKM. This CDR3 reads CASSLVGGGYQETQYF. CDR3 sequence (DNA): TGTGCCAGCAGTTTAGTAGGCGGGGGGTACCAAGAGACCCAGTACTTC.

This clone was detected a few times. The CDR3 region is CASSLPGGSGETQYF. The CDR3 DNA reads as TGTGCCAGCAGCCTCCCCGGGGGGTCCGGAGAGACCCAGTACTTC. The J gene is TRBJ2-5, the V gene TRBV5-4; the match to TRBD2 covers 7 bases. Germline V gene lookup returns CDR1 SGHNT and CDR2 YYREEE (reference sequence). This CDR3 is built from 15 residues. With 4 bases clipped from V and 4 bases from J, the junction kept 10 bases outside the gene matches.

The genes are TRBV6-5 and TRBJ1-6; TRBD1 matches at 9 bases. The junction had 10 bases not matched to a gene; V was cut back by 4 bases and J by 9 bases. The CDR3 totals 16 residues. Germline V lookup: CDR1 MNHEY, CDR2 SVGAGI. The chain's CDR3 is CASSLSRDRVGSPLHF. CDR3 bases: TGTGCCAGCAGTTTAAGCCGGGACAGGGTGGGTTCACCCCTCCACTTT.

The chain employs TRBV2 and TRBJ2-7; possible D gene TRBD1, 6 bases. The CDR3 is 12 amino acids. The V gene lost 8 bases and the J gene lost 7 bases, with 15 bases spanning the gap. The germline CDR1 and CDR2 sequences are SNHLY and FYNNEI. CDR3 in DNA: TGTGCCAGCCGACGACAGGTTTGGGAGCAGTACTTC. Protein: CASRRQVWEQYF.